This paragraph covers one T cell receptor (beta chain) sequence. Its antigen is unknown. This record belongs to a study of cytomegalovirus exposure and HLA in healthy donors. The V gene's germline CDR1 is SEHNR and CDR2 FQNEAQ (reference sequence). The CDR3 sequence is 17 residues long. Trimming took off 5 bases at V and 4 bases at J, with 21 bases between the two ends. The study's findings and limits: Association with HLA alleles at 0.05 false discovery rate was found for roughly 17,000 TCR beta sequences in a later analysis. Later work found that TCR association rates differed between HLA loci; DRB1 had the most and HLA-C the fewest. Most sequenced TCRs were rare (though some public TCRs occurred in many donors).

This PCR relied on a set of 60 Vbeta primers and 13 Jbeta primers. Here immunoSEQ multiplex PCR was the method, and the copy in TCRdb shows in-frame clones only, minus some. The repertoire includes approximately 180,000 clones, around nine tenths of them detected once, and roughly 1.8% sits in the top ten. The sequence derives from a woman younger than 30 in good health and CMV-seronegative. The chain joins TRBV7-9 to TRBJ2-1; maybe TRBD1 (5 bases). Specimen: PBMCs. The CDR3 reads CASSRKSDRPPYNEQFF. The CDR3 coding sequence is TGTGCCAGCAGCCGCAAAAGTGACAGACCCCCTTACAATGAGCAGTTCTTC.